One sample yielded the 29 T cell receptor beta chains listed below, sequenced in a study of T cell changes during pregnancy in multiple sclerosis (dated by TCRdb to between 2017 and 2020). Libraries were made using the immunoSEQ multiplex PCR assay. As stored in TCRdb, this immuneACCESS dataset retains in-frame rearrangements with V and J assigned. A fraction of the clones does not appear; measured against another copy, unresolved V genes explain less than half of the discrepancy, and the remainder lacks a known reason. This sample comprises 75,000 to 90,000 clones, around nine tenths of them detected only once. The ten top clones hold approximately 0.2% of the sample. The sample was CD4+ T cells from peripheral blood mononuclear cells, taken before pregnancy. These receptors were collected from a female donor with multiple sclerosis, enrolled in a pregnancy study.

The chain recombines TRBV9 with TRBJ2-7; possible D gene TRBD2, 5 bases. This CDR3 is 14 amino acids long. CDR1 and CDR2 (germline): SGDLS, YYNGEE. The V gene lost 3 bases and the J gene lost 0 bases, with 10 bases spanning the gap. The CDR3 loop reads CASSATGNSYEQYF. CDR3 DNA sequence: TGTGCCAGCAGCGCGACGGGAAACTCCTACGAGCAGTACTTC.

The chain has TRBV7-2 and TRBJ1-3; D is unclear. V was clipped by 2 bases and J by 4 bases, with 12 bases between them. There are 15 residues in the CDR3. Germline V gene data show CDR1 as SGHTA and CDR2 as FQGNSA. CDR3 amino acids: CASSLRDLYGNTIYF. The CDR3 DNA reads as TGTGCCAGCAGCTTACGGGATTTGTACGGAAACACCATATATTTT. Together with reference TRBV7-2 and TRBJ1-3, the CDR3 gives the full variable domain: GAGVSQSPSNKVTEKGKDVELRCDPISGHTALYWYRQSLGQGLEFLIYFQGNSAPDKSGLPSDRFSAERTGGSVSTLTIQRTQQEDSAVYLCASSLRDLYGNTIYFGEGSWLTVV.

V gene TRBV10-3 combines with J gene TRBJ1-2, with D unresolved. Germline assignment: CDR1 ENHRY and CDR2 SYGVKD. Trimming pared 7 bases from V and 10 bases from J, leaving 16 bases between. This CDR3 comprises 12 residues. CDR3 protein: CAINAETGFYTF. The CDR3 DNA reads TGTGCCATCAACGCCGAGACCGGGTTCTACACCTTC.

The chain has TRBV6-6 and TRBJ1-2, with D possibly TRBD1 on 5 matching bases. This CDR3 contains 14 residues. Germline V gene sequence: CDR1 MNHNY, CDR2 SVGAGI (reference sequence). V was pared by 2 bases and J by 6 bases, with 13 bases between. CDR3: CASSYVDSTDGYTF. The CDR3 nucleotides are TGTGCCAGCAGTTACGTTGACAGCACTGATGGCTACACCTTC.

The chain links TRBV6-4 to TRBJ1-2, with a tentative D call TRBD1 (5 bases). This CDR3 contains 16 residues. Germline V gene data show CDR1 as MRHNA and CDR2 as SNTAGT. The ends were cut back, 4 bases at V and 5 bases at J, with 20 bases in the middle. The CDR3 reads CASSAHPTEPSYGYTF. In DNA, the CDR3 is TGTGCCAGCAGTGCCCACCCGACAGAACCCTCTTATGGCTACACCTTC.

The rearrangement uses TRBV10-2 and TRBJ2-4, with a possible D match to TRBD2 (6 bases). V lost 0 bases, J lost 13 bases, and 19 bases lay in between. This CDR3 contains 15 residues. Germline lookup yields CDR1 WSHSY and CDR2 SAAADI. CDR3 DNA: TGCGCCAGCAGTGAGTCTGGGGGACTCGTTGGGGGGCAGTACTTC. Its protein is CASSESGGLVGGQYF.

In DNA form, the CDR3 reads TGTGCCAGCAGCGTAGGGGACAGGGATAGAGGAGAGACCCAGTACTTC. Protein: CASSVGDRDRGETQYF. This chain joins TRBV9 and TRBJ2-5, with TRBD1 identical over 9 bases. CDR3 length: 16 amino acids. Per germline, CDR1 SGDLS and CDR2 YYNGEE. The V and J ends lost 0 bases and 4 bases, in that order; junction bases with no gene match: 7. Together with reference TRBV9 and TRBJ2-5, the CDR3 gives the full variable domain: DSGVTQTPKHLITATGQRVTLRCSPRSGDLSVYWYQQSLDQGLQFLIQYYNGEERAKGNILERFSAQQFPDLHSELNLSSLELGDSALYFCASSVGDRDRGETQYFGPGTRLLVL.

The chain joins TRBV27 to TRBJ2-5; maybe TRBD2 (6 bases). CDR3 length equals 13 residues. The V gene's germline CDR1 is MNHEY and CDR2 SMNVEV (reference sequence). The V and J ends lost 5 bases and 3 bases respectively, with 10 bases between them. The CDR3 DNA follows: TGTGCCAGCAGTCCCGGGAGAGAAGAGACCCAGTACTTC. Translated, it gives CASSPGREETQYF.

The J gene is TRBJ2-1, the V gene TRBV9; TRBD2 matches 8 bases. CDR1 is SGDLS, CDR2 YYNGEE, per germline. V was clipped by 3 bases and J by 0 bases; unmatched bases: 11. The CDR3 has 18 amino acids. CDR3 bases: TGTGCCAGCAGCGAAGCGGGAGTCCCCCTTAGCTCCTACAATGAGCAGTTCTTC. As protein: CASSEAGVPLSSYNEQFF.

The rearrangement joins TRBV6-1 to TRBJ1-5, with TRBD1 matching over 7 bases. Germline values: CDR1 MNHNS, CDR2 SASEGT. This CDR3 is built from 14 residues. V was clipped by 1 base and J by 5 bases; unmatched bases: 2. CDR3 nucleotides: TGTGCCAGCAGTGAAGGGGACAGCTATCAGCCCCAGCATTTT. Its translation: CASSEGDSYQPQHF.

The chain joins TRBV5-1 to TRBJ2-2; a possible D gene is TRBD2 (5 bases). From germline, CDR1 is SGHRS and CDR2 YFSETQ. Trimming stripped 2 bases from V and 0 bases from J, with 11 bases between. CDR3 length: 16 residues. The CDR3 is CASSLGRGSNTGELFF. The CDR3 nucleotides are TGCGCCAGCAGCTTAGGTCGGGGATCGAACACCGGGGAGCTGTTTTTT.

The rearrangement joins TRBV15 to TRBJ2-2, with 10 positions matching TRBD1. CDR1 is LNHNV, CDR2 YYDKDF, per germline (reference sequence). The trim removed 5 bases at V and 4 bases at J, leaving 7 bases unmatched. This CDR3 contains 16 residues. The CDR3 DNA reads as TGTGCCACCAGCTACCGGACAGGGGGTCGCACCGGGGAGCTGTTTTTT. Protein: CATSYRTGGRTGELFF.

This chain uses TRBV6-1 with TRBJ2-5, with a possible D match to TRBD1 (7 bases). Trimming shortened V by 2 bases and J by 5 bases, and 21 bases separated the two germline ends. The V gene's germline CDR1 is MNHNS and CDR2 SASEGT. The CDR3 has 17 amino acids. CDR3 residues: CASSERRGQLRGETQYF. The CDR3 DNA reads TGTGCCAGCAGTGAACGGAGGGGACAGCTCAGGGGGGAGACCCAGTACTTC.

The J gene is TRBJ2-1, the V gene TRBV5-1, with 7 bases lining up with TRBD1. The V and J ends lost 4 bases and 4 bases, in that order; junction bases with no gene match: 5. Germline lookup yields CDR1 SGHRS and CDR2 YFSETQ. This CDR3 spans 14 amino acids. Here the CDR3 DNA reads TGCGCCAGCAGCGTAGGACAGGAATACAATGAGCAGTTCTTC. Protein sequence: CASSVGQEYNEQFF. Full variable domain (rest looked up from reference TRBV5-1 and TRBJ2-1): KAGVTQTPRYLIKTRGQQVTLSCSPISGHRSVSWYQQTPGQGLQFLFEYFSETQRNKGNFPGRFSGRQFSNSRSEMNVSTLELGDSALYLCASSVGQEYNEQFFGPGTRLTVL.

The V gene is TRBV30, the J gene TRBJ2-7; no clear D gene. CDR1 is GTSNPN and CDR2 is SVGIG in the germline V gene (reference sequence). V was pared by 0 bases and J by 6 bases, with 15 bases between. This CDR3 is 14 amino acids long. CDR3 DNA: TGTGCCTGGAGTGTAAGGTCGGGTTATGGCGAGCAGTACTTC. This sequence encodes CAWSVRSGYGEQYF.

The chain is built from TRBV15 and TRBJ2-4, with a weak D call TRBD1 (6 bases). Trimming took 1 base from V and 3 from J, leaving 13 bases between them. The CDR3 runs to 16 residues. In germline, CDR1 is LNHNV, CDR2 YYDKDF (reference sequence). CDR3 loop: CATSRGGIGGKNIQYF. DNA of the CDR3: TGTGCCACCAGCAGAGGAGGGATAGGGGGCAAAAACATTCAGTACTTC.

This sequence joins TRBV11-2 and TRBJ2-7, with D possibly matching TRBD1 (5 bases). The CDR3 length is 12 residues. Germline V gene sequence: CDR1 SGHAT, CDR2 FQNNGV. V was shortened by 5 bases and J by 12 bases, with 17 bases between the two germline ends. The CDR3 here is CASSEMGLVLYF. The CDR3 coding sequence is TGTGCCAGCAGCGAGATGGGGCTAGTGCTGTACTTC.

J is TRBJ1-5 and V is TRBV6-6, with no clear D. Germline lookup yields CDR1 MNHNY and CDR2 SVGAGI (reference sequence). The germline V and J ends were trimmed by 0 bases and 7 bases, with 10 bases remaining between them. The CDR3 extends over 14 amino acids. CDR3 amino acids: CASSYSQERQPQHF. CDR3 DNA: TGTGCCAGCAGTTACTCCCAGGAACGACAGCCCCAGCATTTT.

The V gene is TRBV28, the J gene TRBJ2-7; the D gene is possibly TRBD2 (6 bases). The CDR3 is made up of 15 amino acids. Germline CDR1 is MDHEN and CDR2 is SYDVKM. V was shortened by 3 bases and J by 3 bases, with 15 bases between the two germline ends. CDR3 DNA sequence: TGTGCCAGCAGTTTCCTTAGCGGAGCAATCTACGAGCAGTACTTC. Translating gives CASSFLSGAIYEQYF.

This chain uses TRBV9 with TRBJ2-6, with 8 bases that match TRBD2. CDR3 size: 17 residues. Germline CDR1 SGDLS, CDR2 YYNGEE. J was trimmed by 0 bases and V by 1 base; bases with no gene match: 3. The CDR3 DNA is TGTGCCAGCAGCGTACTAGCGGGTATCTCTGGGGCCAACGTCCTGACTTTC. Translation: CASSVLAGISGANVLTF.

DNA for the CDR3: TGTGCCAGCAGTAACAGTCACTCTGGAAACACCATATATTTT. It translates to CASSNSHSGNTIYF. The chain recombines TRBV6-6 with TRBJ1-3; D uncertain. Per germline, CDR1 MNHNY and CDR2 SVGAGI (reference sequence). This CDR3 is built from 14 residues. With 5 bases removed from V and 0 bases from J, the gap between germline ends came to 8 bases.

The chain is built from TRBV25-1 and TRBJ1-1; D not certain. The germline V and J ends were trimmed by 9 bases and 5 bases, with 16 bases remaining between them. This CDR3 has 13 amino acids. The V gene's germline CDR1 is MGHDK and CDR2 SYGVNS. The CDR3, as DNA: TGTGCCAGTTCTGCGGGCCCGGGTACTGAAGCTTTCTTT. It is translated as CASSAGPGTEAFF.

V is TRBV10-3 and J is TRBJ2-1; perhaps TRBD2 as D (6 bases). The ends were cut back, 6 bases at V and 9 bases at J, with 15 bases in the middle. The germline V gene has CDR1 ENHRY and CDR2 SYGVKD. This CDR3 comprises 13 residues. The CDR3: CAISNRERGEQFF. The CDR3 DNA is TGTGCCATCAGCAACCGGGAGCGCGGTGAGCAGTTCTTC.

This clone was seen a few times. V is TRBV30 and J is TRBJ1-5; 10 positions agree with TRBD1. Germline V CDR1 and CDR2: GTSNPN, SVGIG (reference sequence). This CDR3 is 15 amino acids long. After removal of 2 bases from V and 3 bases from J, the junction contained 4 bases not matched to a gene. The CDR3 sequence is CAWSSGQGDNQPQHF. The CDR3, as DNA: TGTGCCTGGAGTTCAGGACAGGGGGACAATCAGCCCCAGCATTTT.

This clone was recorded only once. This chain links TRBV18 with TRBJ2-3; 8 bases fit TRBD2. The CDR3 contains 15 residues. The germline V gene encodes CDR1 KGHSH and CDR2 LQKENI. The V gene end was trimmed by 3 bases and the J gene end by 6 bases; junction bases not matched to a gene: 8. CDR3 coding DNA: TGTGCCAGCTCACCCGGGCTAGCGGGCGGGGATACGCAGTATTTT. Protein product: CASSPGLAGGDTQYF.

V and J are TRBV27 and TRBJ2-7; TRBD1 matches 8 bases. Germline values: CDR1 MNHEY, CDR2 SMNVEV (reference sequence). This CDR3 spans 12 amino acids. With 4 bases clipped from V and 7 bases from J, the junction kept 3 bases outside the gene matches. CDR3: CASSYRGMEQYF. CDR3 DNA: TGTGCCAGCAGTTACAGGGGGATGGAGCAGTACTTC.

The chain carries TRBV10-3 and TRBJ1-6, with a weak D call TRBD1 (6 bases). Between the trimmed V and J ends, which lost 6 bases and 5 bases, there was a span of 11 bases. This CDR3 comprises 14 residues. Germline V gene sequence: CDR1 ENHRY, CDR2 SYGVKD. The CDR3 coding sequence is TGTGCCATCAGCCCAGGGGCTGATAATTCACCCCTCCACTTT. This encodes CAISPGADNSPLHF.

This clone was seen just once. The chain uses TRBV6-1 and TRBJ1-5; 7 bases align to TRBD1. V lost 10 bases, J lost 1 base, and 7 bases stayed unmatched. Per the germline V gene, CDR1 is MNHNS and CDR2 is SASEGT. The CDR3 consists of 14 residues. The CDR3 bases are TGTGCCACCGGGAGGGGGCCCAGCAATCAGCCCCAGCATTTT. Its protein is CATGRGPSNQPQHF.

The chain has TRBV30 and TRBJ2-5, with TRBD1 as a possible D gene (5 bases). Germline CDR1 and CDR2: GTSNPN and SVGIG (reference sequence). The ends were cut back, 0 bases at V and 4 bases at J, with 9 bases in the middle. CDR3 length: 13 residues. The CDR3, as DNA: TGTGCCTGGAGTGTGGGGCCGCGAGAGACCCAGTACTTC. It yields the protein CAWSVGPRETQYF.